This passage covers 14 T cell receptor beta chains from one sample sequenced in a study of blood T cell repertoires in COVID-19. Some clones are missing from TCRdb's copy, which holds only in-frame ones; the method was immunoSEQ multiplex PCR. Among some 100,000 clones listed, approximately 80% were seen once. Material: peripheral blood. These receptors were collected from a woman older than 75 with active or convalescent COVID-19.

This chain links TRBV18 with TRBJ1-4; D remains ambiguous. Germline V gives CDR1 KGHSH, CDR2 LQKENI. This CDR3 comprises 12 residues. The V end was cut by 6 bases, the J end by 0 bases, with 2 bases between. The CDR3 sequence is CASSSTNEKLFF. The CDR3 DNA follows: TGTGCCAGCTCCTCAACTAATGAAAAACTGTTTTTT.

The chain carries TRBV28 and TRBJ1-1; the D gene is possibly TRBD1 (5 bases). Germline CDR1 MDHEN, CDR2 SYDVKM. This CDR3 spans 14 amino acids. The V and J ends lost 3 bases and 1 base respectively, with 9 bases between them. The CDR3 is CASSFAGPNTEAFF. The CDR3 DNA reads as TGTGCCAGCAGTTTCGCAGGGCCGAACACTGAAGCTTTCTTT.

The V gene is TRBV3-1 (or the pseudogene TRBV3-2), the J gene TRBJ2-7; 11 bases agree with TRBD2. There are 17 residues in the CDR3. Germline values: CDR1 LGHDT, CDR2 YNNKEL (reference sequence). The V gene end was trimmed by 0 bases and the J gene end by 0 bases; junction bases not matched to a gene: 4. The CDR3 DNA follows: TGTGCCAGCAGCCAAGAGGGACTAGCGGTGCACTCCTACGAGCAGTACTTC. This translates into CASSQEGLAVHSYEQYF.

The chain recombines TRBV6-6 with TRBJ2-1, with 8 bases that match TRBD2. CDR1 is MNHNY and CDR2 is SVGAGI in the germline V gene (reference sequence). The trim removed 6 bases at V and 6 bases at J, leaving 10 bases unmatched. CDR3 size: 15 residues. CDR3 sequence reads: CASSPGLAKGNEQFF. CDR3 bases: TGTGCCAGCAGCCCCGGACTAGCCAAGGGCAATGAGCAGTTCTTC.

This clone appeared a single time. This rearrangement joins TRBV29-1 to TRBJ1-6; 7 bases are a match to TRBD1. CDR3 length: 14 residues. With V trimmed by 6 bases and J by 5 bases, 7 bases remained unmatched. Germline lookup yields CDR1 SQVTM and CDR2 ANQGSEA. CDR3 bases: TGCAGCGTCAACGGGACAGATGATAATTCACCCCTCCACTTT. Translating gives CSVNGTDDNSPLHF. Based on the CDR3 plus reference TRBV29-1 and TRBJ1-6, the full variable domain is SAVISQKPSRDICQRGTSLTIQCQVDSQVTMMFWYRQQPGQSLTLIATANQGSEATYESGFVIDKFPISRPNLTFSTLTVSNMSPEDSSIYLCSVNGTDDNSPLHFGNGTRLTVT.

CDR3 nucleotide sequence: TGTGCCAGCAGTGACAGGGCCACTGAAGCTTTCTTT. It translates to CASSDRATEAFF. The chain recombines TRBV6-1 with TRBJ1-1; perhaps TRBD1 as D (5 bases). V was pared by 3 bases and J by 4 bases, with 6 bases between. Per the germline V gene, CDR1 is MNHNS and CDR2 is SASEGT. The CDR3 has 12 residues.

This chain uses TRBV27 with TRBJ2-1, with TRBD1 matching over 7 bases. CDR3 length equals 14 residues. The J segment lost 0 bases and the V segment lost 7 bases, leaving 3 bases of the junction unmatched. Germline-derived CDR1 and CDR2 are MNHEY and SMNVEV (reference sequence). This chain's CDR3 is CASKRDSSYNEQFF. CDR3 coding DNA: TGTGCCAGCAAACGGGACAGCTCCTACAATGAGCAGTTCTTC.

This chain links TRBV7-8 with TRBJ1-1; D uncertain. The CDR3 has 11 amino acids. Trimming took 4 bases from V and 11 from J, leaving 11 bases between them. Per germline, CDR1 SGHVS and CDR2 FQNEAQ. The chain's CDR3 is CASSSLRYAFF. CDR3 DNA sequence: TGTGCCAGCAGCTCGCTGAGGTACGCTTTCTTT.

J is TRBJ2-6 and V is TRBV1; the table's D call of TRBD2 was not tested on the DNA. TRBV1 is a listed pseudogene. This CDR3 region has 17 residues. As DNA, the CDR3 is TGCACCAGCAGCCCGAAGACGGGAGAGGATGGGGCCAACGTCCTGACTTTC. Its translation: CTSSPKTGEDGANVLTF.

V and J are TRBV7-3 and TRBJ1-2, with no clear D. The CDR3 is 13 residues long. The ends were cut back, 3 bases at V and 0 bases at J, with 5 bases in the middle. Germline loops: CDR1 SGHTA, CDR2 FQGTGA. This CDR3 is CASSLGPNYGYTF. In nucleotides, the CDR3 is TGTGCCAGCAGCTTGGGCCCTAACTATGGCTACACCTTC.

The V call is TRBV7-2, the J call TRBJ2-2, with TRBD2 identical over 7 bases. Germline CDR1 SGHTA, CDR2 FQGNSA. This CDR3 comprises 16 residues. The V segment lost 3 bases and the J segment 3 bases; nucleotides outside the gene matches: 7. The CDR3 sequence: CASSFDPGLHTGELFF. DNA for the CDR3: TGTGCCAGCAGCTTCGACCCGGGACTACACACCGGGGAGCTGTTTTTT.

The V gene is TRBV7-2, the J gene TRBJ1-2; 7 bases are shared with TRBD1. Looked up from germline, CDR1 is SGHTA and CDR2 is FQGNSA. With V trimmed by 1 base and J by 4 bases, 6 bases remained unmatched. This CDR3 has 15 amino acids. For the CDR3, the DNA is TGTGCCAGCAGCTTAGTGACAGGGATGCGCTATGGCTACACCTTC. Translating gives CASSLVTGMRYGYTF.

The V and J genes are TRBV7-2 and TRBJ1-6, with no clear D. Looked up from germline, CDR1 is SGHTA and CDR2 is FQGNSA. The CDR3 contains 15 residues. V was cut by 1 base and J by 8 bases, with 12 bases left in between. The CDR3 bases are TGTGCCAGCAGCTTAGATCAGGTTTCTTATTCACCCCTCCACTTT. Encoded protein: CASSLDQVSYSPLHF.

This rearrangement joins TRBV14 to TRBJ2-2, with D unclear. V was trimmed by 2 bases and J by 6 bases, leaving 10 bases between them. The CDR3 covers 14 residues. CDR1 SGHDN and CDR2 FVKESK come from the germline V gene. CDR3 amino acids: CASSQYGGPGELFF. The DNA for the CDR3 is TGTGCCAGCAGCCAATACGGCGGTCCCGGGGAGCTGTTTTTT.